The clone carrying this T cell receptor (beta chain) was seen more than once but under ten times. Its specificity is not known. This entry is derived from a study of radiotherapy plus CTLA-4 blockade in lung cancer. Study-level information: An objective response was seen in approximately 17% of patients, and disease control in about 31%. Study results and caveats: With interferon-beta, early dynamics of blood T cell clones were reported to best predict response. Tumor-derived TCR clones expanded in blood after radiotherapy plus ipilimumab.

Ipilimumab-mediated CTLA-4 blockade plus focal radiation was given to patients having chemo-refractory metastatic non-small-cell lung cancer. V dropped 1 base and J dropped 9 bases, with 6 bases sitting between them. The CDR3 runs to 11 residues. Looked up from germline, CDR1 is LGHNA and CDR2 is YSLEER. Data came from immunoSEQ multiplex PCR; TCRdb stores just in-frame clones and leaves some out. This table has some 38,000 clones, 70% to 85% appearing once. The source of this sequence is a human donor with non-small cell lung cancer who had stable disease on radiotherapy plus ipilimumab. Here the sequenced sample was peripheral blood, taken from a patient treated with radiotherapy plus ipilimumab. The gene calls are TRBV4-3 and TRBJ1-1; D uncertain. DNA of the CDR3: TGCGCCAGCAGCCAAGGGGCTCAAGCTTTCTTT. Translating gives CASSQGAQAFF.